The sequence of this T cell receptor (beta chain) was determined in a study of spatial heterogeneity in lung cancer. As for the study in general: Beta-chain sequences were consistently detected more often than alpha-chain sequences.

Per the germline V gene, CDR1 is MNHNS and CDR2 is SASEGT. V lost 3 bases, J lost 9 bases, and 14 bases lay in between. CDR3 size: 13 residues. On each TCR cDNA molecule, a unique molecular identifier was present. A single record per CDR3 protein comes from TCRdb applying MiXCR to the 5' RACE reads. The table shows 35,000 to 50,000 distinct CDR3 sequences, with 3% to 3.5% occurring only once. This clonotype was seen repeatedly, ten times or more. Time point noted: sample taken at primary tumor resection. Donation came from 70 or so patients with untreated early-stage non-small cell lung cancer. No cells were sorted before sequencing. The whole RNA sequenced was extracted from tumor, nontumor lung or frozen PBMC.

The sequencing here drew on normal lung tissue next to the tumor, taken at surgery. The chain recombines TRBV6-1 with TRBJ2-5; TRBD1 might be the D (5 bases). The clonotype comes from a male donor with early-stage non-small cell lung cancer. CDR3 sequence reads: CASSDHGLGAQYF. CDR3 coding DNA: TGTGCCAGCAGTGATCACGGCCTAGGGGCCCAGTACTTC.